The clone carrying this TCR beta chain was observed many times. The data belong to a study of human T cells and chemical hapten exposure. Trimming shortened V by 7 bases and J by 5 bases, and 10 bases separated the two germline ends. The CDR3 has 11 residues. Germline lookup yields CDR1 SGHDT and CDR2 YYEEEE. Described time point: patch test 1, 2 weeks after DPC sensitization. Treatment denoted: therapeutic diphenylcyclopropenone sensitization with weekly scalp DPC. As the library was built, unique molecular identifiers were attached to individual cDNA molecules. TCRdb re-called the RACE reads through MiXCR, storing one row per CDR3 protein. Of 350,000 or so distinct CDR3 sequences detected, under 8% appear once; the ten largest clones hold 7.5% to 9%.

The sample in question was whole blood, obtained in connection with sensitization to the hapten diphenylcyclopropenone (DPC). This TCR derives from a woman younger than 35 with alopecia areata. Some clones in this sample may be carry-over from other donors' samples. The V gene is TRBV5-6, the J gene TRBJ2-7; D gene uncertain. CDR3 in amino acids: CASPRRHEQYF. In DNA, the CDR3 is TGTGCCAGCCCTCGACGGCACGAGCAGTACTTC.